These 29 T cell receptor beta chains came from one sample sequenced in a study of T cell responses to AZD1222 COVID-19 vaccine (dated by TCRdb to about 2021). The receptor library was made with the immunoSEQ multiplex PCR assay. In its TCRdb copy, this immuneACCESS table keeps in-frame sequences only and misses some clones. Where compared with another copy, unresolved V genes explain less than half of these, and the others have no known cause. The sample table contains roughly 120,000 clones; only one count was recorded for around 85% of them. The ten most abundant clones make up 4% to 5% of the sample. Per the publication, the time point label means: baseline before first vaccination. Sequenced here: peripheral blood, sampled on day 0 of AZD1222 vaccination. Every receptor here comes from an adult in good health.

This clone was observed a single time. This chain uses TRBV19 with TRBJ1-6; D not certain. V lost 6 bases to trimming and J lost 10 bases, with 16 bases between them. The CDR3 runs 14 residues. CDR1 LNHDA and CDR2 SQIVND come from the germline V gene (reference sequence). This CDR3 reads CASSRPEIRSPLHF. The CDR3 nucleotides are TGTGCCAGTAGCAGACCAGAAATCCGGTCACCCCTCCACTTT.

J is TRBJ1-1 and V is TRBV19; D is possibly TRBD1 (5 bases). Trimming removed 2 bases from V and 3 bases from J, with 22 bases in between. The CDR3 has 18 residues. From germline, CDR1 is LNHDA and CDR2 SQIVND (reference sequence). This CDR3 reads CASSIRGLSLTGDTEAFF. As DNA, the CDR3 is TGTGCCAGTAGTATAAGGGGACTTTCTTTAACTGGGGACACTGAAGCTTTCTTT.

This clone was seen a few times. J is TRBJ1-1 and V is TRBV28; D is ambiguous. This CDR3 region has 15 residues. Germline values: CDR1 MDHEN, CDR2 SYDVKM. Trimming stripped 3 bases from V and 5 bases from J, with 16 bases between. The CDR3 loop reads CASSFPGRRETEAFF. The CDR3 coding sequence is TGTGCCAGCAGTTTCCCCGGACGGCGGGAGACTGAAGCTTTCTTT.

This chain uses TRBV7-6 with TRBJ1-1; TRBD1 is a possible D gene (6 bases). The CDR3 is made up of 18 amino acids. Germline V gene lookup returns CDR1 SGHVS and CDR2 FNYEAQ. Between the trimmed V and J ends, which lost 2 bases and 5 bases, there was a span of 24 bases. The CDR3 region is CASSLKSPRGGTLTEAFF. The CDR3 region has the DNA TGTGCCAGCAGCTTAAAATCGCCGAGGGGGGGTACGTTGACTGAAGCTTTCTTT. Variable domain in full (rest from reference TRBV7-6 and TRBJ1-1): GAGVSQSPRYKVTKRGQDVALRCDPISGHVSLYWYRQALGQGPEFLTYFNYEAQQDKSGLPNDRFSAERPEGSISTLTIQRTEQRDSAMYRCASSLKSPRGGTLTEAFFGQGTRLTVV.

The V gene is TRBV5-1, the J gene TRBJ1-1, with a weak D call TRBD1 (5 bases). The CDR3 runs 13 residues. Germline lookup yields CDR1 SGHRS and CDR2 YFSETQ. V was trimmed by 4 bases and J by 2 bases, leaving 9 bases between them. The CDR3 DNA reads TGCGCCAGCAGCACCGACAGTAACACTGAAGCTTTCTTT. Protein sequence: CASSTDSNTEAFF.

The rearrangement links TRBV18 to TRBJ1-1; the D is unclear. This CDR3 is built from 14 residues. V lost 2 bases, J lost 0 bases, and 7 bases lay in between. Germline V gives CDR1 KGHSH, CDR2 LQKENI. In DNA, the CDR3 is TGTGCCAGCTCACCAATCAGTTTGAACACTGAAGCTTTCTTT. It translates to CASSPISLNTEAFF.

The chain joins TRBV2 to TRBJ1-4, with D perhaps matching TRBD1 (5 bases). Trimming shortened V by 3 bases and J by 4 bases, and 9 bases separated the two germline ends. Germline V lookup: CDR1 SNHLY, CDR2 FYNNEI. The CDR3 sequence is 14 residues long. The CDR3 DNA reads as TGTGCCAGCAGTGATACGGGGGTTAATGAAAAACTGTTTTTT. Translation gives CASSDTGVNEKLFF.

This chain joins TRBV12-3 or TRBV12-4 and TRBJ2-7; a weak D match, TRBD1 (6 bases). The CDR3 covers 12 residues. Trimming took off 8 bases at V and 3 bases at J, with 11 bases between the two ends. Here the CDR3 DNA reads TGTGCCAGCGGGGGCAGGGTCTACGAGCAGTACTTC. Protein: CASGGRVYEQYF.

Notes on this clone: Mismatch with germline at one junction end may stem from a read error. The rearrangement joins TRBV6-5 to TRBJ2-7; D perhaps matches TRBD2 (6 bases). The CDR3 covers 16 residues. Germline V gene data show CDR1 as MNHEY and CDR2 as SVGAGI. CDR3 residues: CASSYSSLATSSEQYF. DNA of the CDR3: TGTGCCAGCAGTTACTCGAGCCTAGCGACGTCCTCCGAGCAGTACTTC.

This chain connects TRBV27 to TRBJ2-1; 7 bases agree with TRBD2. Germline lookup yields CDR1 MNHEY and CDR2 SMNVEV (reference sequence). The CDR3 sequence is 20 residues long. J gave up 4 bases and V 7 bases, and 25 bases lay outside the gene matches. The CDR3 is CASTYRVVGTTGGGYNEQFF. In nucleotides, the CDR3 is TGTGCCAGCACCTATAGAGTAGTCGGGACTACAGGAGGAGGATACAATGAGCAGTTCTTC.

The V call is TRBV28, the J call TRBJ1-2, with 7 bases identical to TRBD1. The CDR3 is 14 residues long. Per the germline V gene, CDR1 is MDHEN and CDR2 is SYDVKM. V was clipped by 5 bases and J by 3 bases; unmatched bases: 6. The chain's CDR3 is CASSRQGLDYGYTF. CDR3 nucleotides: TGTGCCAGCAGTCGACAGGGTCTAGACTATGGCTACACCTTC.

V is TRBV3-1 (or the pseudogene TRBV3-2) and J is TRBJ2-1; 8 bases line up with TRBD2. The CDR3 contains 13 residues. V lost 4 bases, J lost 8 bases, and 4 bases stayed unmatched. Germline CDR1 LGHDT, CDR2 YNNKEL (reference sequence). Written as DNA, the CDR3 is TGTGCCAGCAGCCGCAGCGGGGGTTATGAGCAGTTCTTC. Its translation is CASSRSGGYEQFF.

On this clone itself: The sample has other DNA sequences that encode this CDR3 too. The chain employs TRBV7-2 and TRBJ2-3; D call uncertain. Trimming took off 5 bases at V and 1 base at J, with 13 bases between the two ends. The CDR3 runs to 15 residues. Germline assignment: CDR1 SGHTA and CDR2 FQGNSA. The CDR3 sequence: CASSPDSLGTDTQYF. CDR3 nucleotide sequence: TGTGCCAGCAGCCCAGACTCGCTCGGCACAGATACGCAGTATTTT.

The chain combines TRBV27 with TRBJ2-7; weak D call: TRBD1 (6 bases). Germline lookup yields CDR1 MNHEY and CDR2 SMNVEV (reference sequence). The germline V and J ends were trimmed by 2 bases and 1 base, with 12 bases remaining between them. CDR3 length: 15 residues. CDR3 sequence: CASSLGIRGSYEQYF. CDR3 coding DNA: TGTGCCAGCAGTTTAGGGATCAGGGGTTCCTACGAGCAGTACTTC.

CDR3 nucleotides: TGTGCCAGCAGCCCAGACAGGGTAACTCAGCCCCAGCATTTT. This codes for CASSPDRVTQPQHF. The chain carries TRBV7-2 and TRBJ1-5; 7 bases align to TRBD1. Germline trimming cut 5 bases from V and 6 bases from J; bases unmatched to any gene: 7. The germline CDR1 and CDR2 sequences are SGHTA and FQGNSA. This CDR3 region has 14 residues.

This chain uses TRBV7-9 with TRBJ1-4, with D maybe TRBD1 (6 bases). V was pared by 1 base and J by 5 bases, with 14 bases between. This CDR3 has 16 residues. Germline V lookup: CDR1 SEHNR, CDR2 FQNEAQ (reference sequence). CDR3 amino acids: CASSLEGGRGNEKLFF. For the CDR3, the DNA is TGTGCCAGCAGCTTAGAAGGCGGCAGGGGCAATGAAAAACTGTTTTTT.

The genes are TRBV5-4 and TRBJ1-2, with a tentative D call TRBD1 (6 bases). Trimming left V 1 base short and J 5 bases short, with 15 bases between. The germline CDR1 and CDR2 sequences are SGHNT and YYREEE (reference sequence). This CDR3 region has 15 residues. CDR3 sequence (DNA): TGTGCCAGCAGCTTGCTGGGGGCGGGATCGTATGGCTACACCTTC. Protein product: CASSLLGAGSYGYTF. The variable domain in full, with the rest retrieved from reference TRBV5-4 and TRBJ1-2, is ETGVTQSPTHLIKTRGQQVTLRCSSQSGHNTVSWYQQALGQGPQFIFQYYREEENGRGNFPPRFSGLQFPNYSSELNVNALELDDSALYLCASSLLGAGSYGYTFGSGTRLTVV.

CDR3 sequence: CASSLRQPYNEKLFF. The CDR3 DNA follows: TGTGCCAGCAGCTTAAGACAGCCCTATAATGAAAAACTGTTTTTT. V and J are TRBV5-6 and TRBJ1-4, with D possibly being TRBD1 (5 bases). The CDR3 runs to 15 residues. Germline V gene sequence: CDR1 SGHDT, CDR2 YYEEEE. The germline V and J ends were trimmed by 2 bases and 4 bases, with 12 bases remaining between them.

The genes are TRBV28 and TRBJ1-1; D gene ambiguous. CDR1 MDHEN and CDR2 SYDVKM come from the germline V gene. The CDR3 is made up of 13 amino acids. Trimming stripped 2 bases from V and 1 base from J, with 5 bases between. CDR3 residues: CASSLRRNTEAFF. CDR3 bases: TGTGCCAGCAGTTTACGCAGGAACACTGAAGCTTTCTTT.

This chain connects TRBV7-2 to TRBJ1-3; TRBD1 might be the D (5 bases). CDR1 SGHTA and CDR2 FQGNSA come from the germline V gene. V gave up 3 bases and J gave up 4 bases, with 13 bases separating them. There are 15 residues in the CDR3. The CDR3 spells CASSLGGTAGNTIYF. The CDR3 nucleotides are TGTGCCAGCAGCTTGGGGGGGACGGCCGGAAACACCATATATTTT.

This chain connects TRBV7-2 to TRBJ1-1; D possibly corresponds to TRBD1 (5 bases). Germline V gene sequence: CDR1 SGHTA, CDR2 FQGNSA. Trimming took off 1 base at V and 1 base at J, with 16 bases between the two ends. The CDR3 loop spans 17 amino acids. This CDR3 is CASSLVLLGATNTEAFF. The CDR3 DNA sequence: TGTGCCAGCAGCTTAGTTTTGCTTGGGGCGACGAACACTGAAGCTTTCTTT.

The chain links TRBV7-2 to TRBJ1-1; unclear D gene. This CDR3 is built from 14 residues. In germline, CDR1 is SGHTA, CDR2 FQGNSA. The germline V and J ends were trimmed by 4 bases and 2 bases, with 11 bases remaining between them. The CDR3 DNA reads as TGTGCCAGCAGCTCGGACGGGTCAAACACTGAAGCTTTCTTT. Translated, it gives CASSSDGSNTEAFF.

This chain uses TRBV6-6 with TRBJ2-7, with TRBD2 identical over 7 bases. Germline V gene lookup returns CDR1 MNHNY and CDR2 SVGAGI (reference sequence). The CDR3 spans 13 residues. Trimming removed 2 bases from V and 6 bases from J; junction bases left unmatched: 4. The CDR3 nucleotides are TGTGCCAGCAGTTACACGGGGGAGGGCGAGCAGTACTTC. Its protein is CASSYTGEGEQYF.

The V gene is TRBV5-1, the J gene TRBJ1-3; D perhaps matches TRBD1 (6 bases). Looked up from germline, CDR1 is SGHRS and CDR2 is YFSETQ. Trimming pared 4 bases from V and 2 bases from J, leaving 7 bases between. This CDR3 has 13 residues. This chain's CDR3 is CASSQGPGNTIYF. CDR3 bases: TGCGCCAGCAGCCAGGGGCCTGGAAACACCATATATTTT.

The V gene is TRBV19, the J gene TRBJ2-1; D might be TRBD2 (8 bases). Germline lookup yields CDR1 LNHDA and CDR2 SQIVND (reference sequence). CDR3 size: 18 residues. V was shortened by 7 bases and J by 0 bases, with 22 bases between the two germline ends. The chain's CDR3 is CASTTTGIAGSSYNEQFF. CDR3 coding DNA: TGTGCCAGTACCACGACAGGGATAGCGGGGTCCTCCTACAATGAGCAGTTCTTC.

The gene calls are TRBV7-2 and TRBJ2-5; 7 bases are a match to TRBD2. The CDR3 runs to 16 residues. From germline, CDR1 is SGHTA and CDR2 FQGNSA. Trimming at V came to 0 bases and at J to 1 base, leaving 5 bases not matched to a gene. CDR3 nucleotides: TGTGCCAGCAGCTTAGCGGGGGGAGGGAGCCAAGAGACCCAGTACTTC. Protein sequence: CASSLAGGGSQETQYF.

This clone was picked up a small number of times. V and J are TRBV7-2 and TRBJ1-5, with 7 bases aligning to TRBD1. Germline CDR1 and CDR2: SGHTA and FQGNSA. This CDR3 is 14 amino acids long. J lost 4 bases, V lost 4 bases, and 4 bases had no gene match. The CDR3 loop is CASSSGQPNQPQHF. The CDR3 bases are TGTGCCAGCAGCTCGGGACAGCCAAATCAGCCCCAGCATTTT.

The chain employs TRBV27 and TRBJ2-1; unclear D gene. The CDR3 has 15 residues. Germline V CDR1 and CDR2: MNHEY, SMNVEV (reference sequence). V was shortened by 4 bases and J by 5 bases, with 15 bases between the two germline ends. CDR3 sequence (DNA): TGTGCCAGCAGTTCAGCGTTAGGTAAACACAATGAGCAGTTCTTC. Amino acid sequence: CASSSALGKHNEQFF.

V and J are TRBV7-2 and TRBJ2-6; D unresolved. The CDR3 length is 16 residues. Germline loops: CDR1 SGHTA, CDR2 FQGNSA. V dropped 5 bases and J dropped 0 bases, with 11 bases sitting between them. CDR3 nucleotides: TGTGCCAGCAGCCCGCAAAGGAACTCTGGGGCCAACGTCCTGACTTTC. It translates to CASSPQRNSGANVLTF.